Listed below are T cell receptor beta chains from one sample, sequenced in a study of tumor-infiltrating lymphocytes in localized non-small cell lung cancer. Method: immunoSEQ multiplex PCR; TCRdb's copy keeps in-frame clones and lacks some. Of about 16,000 clones in the sample, around 76% were seen once. What was sequenced was lung tumor tissue. These receptors all stem from a human donor with non-small cell lung cancer. Both conserved end residues are part of each CDR3. D genes are given only for firm matches. Expanded clones get a size class; other rows say once, few or many, or leave the size out.

V	D	size	J	DNA	CDR3
TRBV6-5	TRBD1	-	TRBJ2-1	TGTGCCAGCAGCCCGGACAGGGGCTCCTACAATGAGCAGTTCTTC	CASSPDRGSYNEQFF
TRBV7-2	TRBD2	-	TRBJ2-5	TGTGCCAGCAGCTTAGGCGGGGGGCTTCAAGAGACCCAGTACTTC	CASSLGGGLQETQYF
TRBV11-2	-	-	TRBJ1-5	TGTGCCAGCAGCTTAACTCTCACAGGACATAGCAATCAGCCCCAGCATTTT	CASSLTLTGHSNQPQHF
TRBV10-1	-	-	TRBJ2-2	TGCGCCAGCAGTGCTATAGTTACTGCGAACACCGGGGAGCTGTTTTTT	CASSAIVTANTGELFF
TRBV5-1	TRBD1	-	TRBJ1-6	TGCGCCAGCAGCCGCGCTCGACTGGGACAGGGGGGTTCACCCCTCCACTTT	CASSRARLGQGGSPLHF
TRBV11-1	TRBD1	once	TRBJ1-5	TGTGCCAGCAGCCCAGGGCAGGGGGACAATCAGCCCCAGCATTTT	CASSPGQGDNQPQHF
TRBV28	-	-	TRBJ2-3	TGTGCCAGCAGTTTATCACGGACTACCACCACAGATACGCAGTATTTT	CASSLSRTTTTDTQYF
TRBV7-3	TRBD1	once	TRBJ1-1	TGTGCCAGCAGCTTAACGGGACAGGGGAACACTGAAGCTTTCTTT	CASSLTGQGNTEAFF
TRBV6-1	-	-	TRBJ1-2	TGTGCCAGCAGATCGACGGGACCCCTCTATGGCTACACCTTC	CASRSTGPLYGYTF
TRBV19	TRBD2	-	TRBJ2-3	TGTGCCAGTAGGAACCCGGGTAGCGGGACGGATACGCAGTATTTT	CASRNPGSGTDTQYF
TRBV27	-	-	TRBJ1-1	TGTGCCAGCAGTTATCTAGGAGTGAACACTGAAGCTTTCTTT	CASSYLGVNTEAFF
TRBV30	TRBD2	-	TRBJ2-3	TGTGCCTGGAGTTTCCCTACTAGCGGGACCCGCCGGAGCACAGATACGCAGTATTTT	CAWSFPTSGTRRSTDTQYF
TRBV19	TRBD1	few	TRBJ1-1	TGTGCCAGCCTTCCATACCAGGGGGCAAACACTGAAGCTTTCTTT	CASLPYQGANTEAFF
TRBV7-9	-	-	TRBJ1-5	TGTGCCAGCAGCCGGGAGGGGGGTGGCAGCTTACATTTT	CASSREGGGSLHF
TRBV6-6	TRBD2	-	TRBJ2-3	TGTGCCAGCGGAGGGACTAGCGGGCTGATAGATACGCAGTATTTT	CASGGTSGLIDTQYF
TRBV5-6	-	-	TRBJ1-3	TGTGCCAGCAGCTTCAACACACTCTCTGGAAACACCATATATTTT	CASSFNTLSGNTIYF
TRBV7-8	-	-	TRBJ1-1	TGTGCCAGCAGCTTCGCAGGGGACCCTGAAGCTTTCTTT	CASSFAGDPEAFF
TRBV10-2	-	-	TRBJ1-2	TGCGCCAGCAGTGGTACCAGGGCAGGATATGGCTACACCTTC	CASSGTRAGYGYTF
TRBV28	-	-	TRBJ1-1	TGTGCCAGCACCGAGACCGGGACCGTCTCTGAAGCTTTCTTT	CASTETGTVSEAFF
TRBV18	TRBD2	once	TRBJ2-5	TGTGCCAGCTCAACCGGACTAGCGGGGGTTTTGGAGACCCAGTACTTC	CASSTGLAGVLETQYF
TRBV6-6	-	-	TRBJ1-2	TGTGCCAGCAGGGAAAGGGGGGGGCGCAGCTATGGCTACACCTTC	CASRERGGRSYGYTF
TRBV19	-	few	TRBJ1-5	TGTGCCAGTGCCGTCTCCGGGACCAACTTTGGGCAGCCCCAGCATTTT	CASAVSGTNFGQPQHF
TRBV6-5	-	medium-sized	TRBJ2-6	TGTGCCAGCAGTTACTCGGGGGGCCCCAACGTCCTGACTTTC	CASSYSGGPNVLTF
TRBV19	-	few	TRBJ2-7	TGTGCCAGTAGTATAGGGTGGGGGCAAGTTGACGAGCAGTACTTC	CASSIGWGQVDEQYF
TRBV28	-	-	TRBJ1-2	TGTGCCAGCAATTCTGGGGCAGGGATGGGGAACTATGGCTACACCTTC	CASNSGAGMGNYGYTF
TRBV5-1	-	-	TRBJ2-3	TGCGCCAGCAGCTTGGAACGGGCGGGTGCGCAGTATTTT	CASSLERAGAQYF
TRBV27	TRBD2	-	TRBJ2-7	TGTGCCAGCAGCCCAACGACTAGCGGGATACGATATGTGCAGTACTTC	CASSPTTSGIRYVQYF
TRBV28	-	-	TRBJ1-5	TGTGCCAGCAGTTTCCCCCTGCGCAATCAGCCCCAGCATTTT	CASSFPLRNQPQHF
TRBV19	TRBD2	-	TRBJ2-2	TGTGCCAGCCACAGGCGGGGGGCCGGGGAGCTGTTTTTT	CASHRRGAGELFF
TRBV28	-	-	TRBJ1-2	TGTGCCAGCAGTTCAGGGTACGATGGCTACACCTTC	CASSSGYDGYTF
TRBV28	TRBD2	-	TRBJ2-2	TGTGCCAGCAGTCCATCAGCGGGGGGGGCCGGGGAGCTGTTTTTT	CASSPSAGGAGELFF
TRBV25-1	-	few	TRBJ2-5	TGTGCCAGCAGTGCCAGAGGGAGAGGGTCAGAGACCCAGTACTTC	CASSARGRGSETQYF